Each of the 10 T cell receptor beta chains below was sequenced from the same sample in a study of tumor-infiltrating lymphocytes in primary liver carcinoma. RNA isolated from unsorted whole blood supplied the blood RNA, with germline DNA also extracted. Total RNA (roughly 530 ng) served as template for TCR beta cDNA synthesis primed by a constant-region primer. What produced the TCR beta libraries was three nested multiplex PCR rounds using slightly modified ARM-PCR. The opening two PCR rounds, around 9 cycles each, paired TRBV1-TRBV30 forward primers with a C-beta reverse primer. Via MiXCR, TCRdb re-called the multiplex PCR reads, giving one row per CDR3 protein. The profile shows more than 150,000 distinct CDR3 sequences, about 60% of them singletons. The sequencing sample was made of peripheral blood. The receptors were gathered from a man aged 35-49 years with primary liver carcinoma and hepatitis B virus infection.

The V gene is TRBV6-1, the J gene TRBJ2-1; 9 nucleotides align to TRBD2. The CDR3 runs to 15 residues. V gave up 5 bases and J gave up 3 bases; unmatched junction bases: 5. Germline assignment: CDR1 MNHNS and CDR2 SASEGT. CDR3 nucleotides: TGTGCCAGCAGTTTAAGACTAGCGGTCTACAATGAGCAGTTCTTC. It translates to CASSLRLAVYNEQFF.

The chain has TRBV7-9 and TRBJ2-3; TRBD2 aligns across 10 bases. The CDR3 loop spans 17 amino acids. Germline CDR1 is SEHNR and CDR2 is FQNEAQ (reference sequence). V shed 4 bases and J 0 bases; nucleotides not matched to a gene: 7. The CDR3 sequence: CASSSGLAEWSTDTQYF. The CDR3 nucleotides are TGTGCCAGCAGCTCTGGACTAGCGGAGTGGAGCACAGATACGCAGTATTTT. Full variable domain (missing parts from reference TRBV7-9 and TRBJ2-3): DTGVSQNPRHKITKRGQNVTFRCDPISEHNRLYWYRQTLGQGPEFLTYFQNEAQLEKSRLLSDRFSAERPKGSFSTLEIQRTEQGDSAMYLCASSSGLAEWSTDTQYFGPGTRLTVL.

In the case of this clonotype: The junction differs from germline at one of its ends, possibly a read error. V usage is TRBV6-6 and J usage is TRBJ1-1; D not certain. Germline CDR1 MNHNY, CDR2 SVGAGI (reference sequence). CDR3 length equals 17 residues. CDR3 sequence reads: CVSSYLSVGDKSTEAFF. CDR3 in DNA: TGTGTCAGCAGCTACCTTTCGGTCGGTGATAAAAGCACTGAAGCTTTCTTT.

With regard to this clonotype: This may arise from a read error, as a much more abundant clone is one base away. This chain links TRBV14 with TRBJ2-1; possible D gene TRBD2, 6 bases. The V end lost 4 bases, the J end lost 0 bases, and 10 bases lay between the germline ends. The CDR3 covers 15 residues. Germline loops: CDR1 SGHDN, CDR2 FVKESK. The CDR3 loop is CASSPPGVSYNEQFF. The CDR3 DNA reads as TGTGCCAGCAGCCCCCCGGGGGTCTCCTACAATGAGCAGTTCTTC.

Only a few counts were recorded for this clonotype. V gene TRBV28 combines with J gene TRBJ2-1, with D unclear. The CDR3 has 12 residues. V was cut by 5 bases and J by 15 bases, with 17 bases left in between. Germline CDR1 MDHEN, CDR2 SYDVKM. The CDR3: CASSPPPRRLFF. For the CDR3, the DNA is TGTGCCAGCAGTCCCCCTCCGCGCCGGCTGTTCTTC.

As concerns this clonotype: Just one base apart from a much larger clone, this may be a read error. Here the CDR3 omits its conserved ending phenylalanine or tryptophan, so a read error is the likely source. The chain recombines TRBV6-2 or TRBV6-3 with TRBJ2-7, with D possibly matching TRBD2 (5 bases). CDR1 is MNHEY, CDR2 SVGEGT, per germline. The CDR3 is made up of 10 amino acids. This CDR3 is CATEGYEQYI. The CDR3 DNA reads as TGCGCCACTGAGGGCTACGAGCAGTACATC.

With regard to this clonotype: At one boundary the junction diverges from the germline segment, which might be a read error. The CDR3 nucleotides are TGTGCCAGCGGCACCCGGGACAGGGGCGAGCAATACTTC. It encodes CASGTRDRGEQYF. The V and J genes are TRBV11-1 and TRBJ2-7, with TRBD1 identical over 10 bases. This CDR3 spans 13 amino acids. From germline, CDR1 is SGHAT and CDR2 FQDESV (reference sequence).

In regard to this clonotype: The junction and the germline gene differ at one end; a read error may be behind it. The chain links TRBV6-5 to TRBJ2-2; 8 nucleotides align to TRBD1. CDR3 length: 13 amino acids. Per the germline V gene, CDR1 is MNHEY and CDR2 is SVGAGI. For the CDR3, the DNA is TGTGCCAGCGGCAGGGGGCACACCAGGGAGCTGTTTTTT. Translated: CASGRGHTRELFF.

This clonotype came up a few times. This sequence joins TRBV10-3 and TRBJ2-3; D gene uncertain. V was clipped by 4 bases and J by 0 bases, with 8 bases between them. Looked up from germline, CDR1 is ENHRY and CDR2 is SYGVKD. The CDR3 spans 14 residues. The CDR3 sequence: CAISASTSTDTQYF. CDR3 nucleotides: TGTGCCATCAGTGCCAGTACTAGCACAGATACGCAGTATTTT.

This clonotype has ten or more counts. The gene calls are TRBV29-1 and TRBJ1-1, with unresolved D. This CDR3 spans 12 amino acids. The ends were cut back, 4 bases at V and 1 base at J, with 7 bases in the middle. Per germline, CDR1 SQVTM and CDR2 ANQGSEA. The CDR3 sequence is CSVGEGNTEAFF. CDR3 nucleotide sequence: TGCAGCGTTGGGGAGGGGAACACTGAAGCTTTCTTT.